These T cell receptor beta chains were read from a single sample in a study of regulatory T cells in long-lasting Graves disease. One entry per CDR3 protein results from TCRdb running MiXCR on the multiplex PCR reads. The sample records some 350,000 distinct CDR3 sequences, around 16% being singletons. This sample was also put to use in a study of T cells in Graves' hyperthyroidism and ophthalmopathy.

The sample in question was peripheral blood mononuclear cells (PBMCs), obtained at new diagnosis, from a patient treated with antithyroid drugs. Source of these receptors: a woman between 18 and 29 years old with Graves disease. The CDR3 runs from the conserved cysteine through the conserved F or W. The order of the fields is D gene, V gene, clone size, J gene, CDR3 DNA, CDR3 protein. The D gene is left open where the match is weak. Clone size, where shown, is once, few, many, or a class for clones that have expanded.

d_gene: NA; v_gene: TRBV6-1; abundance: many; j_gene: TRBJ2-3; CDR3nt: TGTGCCAGCAGTGAAAGTCCAGATACGCAGTATTTT; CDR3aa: CASSESPDTQYF
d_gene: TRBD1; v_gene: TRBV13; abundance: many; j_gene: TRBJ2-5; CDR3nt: TGTGCCAGCAGCGCAGACAGGGCTCGGGAGACCCAGTACTTC; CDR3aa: CASSADRARETQYF
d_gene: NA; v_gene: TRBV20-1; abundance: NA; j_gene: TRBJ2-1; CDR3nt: TGCAGTGCTAGAGATGGGGGCGCCTACAATGAGCAGTTCTTC; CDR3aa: CSARDGGAYNEQFF
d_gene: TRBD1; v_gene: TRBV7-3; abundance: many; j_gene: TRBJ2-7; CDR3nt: TGTGCCAGCAGCCACCCGGGACAGGGGCGCGAGCAGTACTTC; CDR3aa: CASSHPGQGREQYF
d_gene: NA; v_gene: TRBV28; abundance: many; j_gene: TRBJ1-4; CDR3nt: TGTGCCTCAGGGGCAGCGATTAATGAAAAACTGTTTTTT; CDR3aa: CASGAAINEKLFF
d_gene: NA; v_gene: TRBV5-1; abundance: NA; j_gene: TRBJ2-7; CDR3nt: NA; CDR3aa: CASSFYICSAILGNHEQYF
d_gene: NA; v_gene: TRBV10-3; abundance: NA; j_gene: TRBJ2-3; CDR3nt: TGTGCCATCAGTGAGGATCGGGCAGATACGCAGTATTTT; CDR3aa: CAISEDRADTQYF
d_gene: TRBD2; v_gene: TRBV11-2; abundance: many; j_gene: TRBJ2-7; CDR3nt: TGTGCCAGCAGCTTTAGTCGGACTAGCGGGGGTTTCTACGAGCAGTACTTC; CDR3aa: CASSFSRTSGGFYEQYF
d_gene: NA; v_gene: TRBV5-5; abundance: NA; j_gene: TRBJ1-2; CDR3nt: TGTGCCAGCAGCTTGGCTCGGGGAGCTAACTATGGCTACACCTTC; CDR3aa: CASSLARGANYGYTF
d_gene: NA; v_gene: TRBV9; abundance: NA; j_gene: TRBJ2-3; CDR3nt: TGTGCCAGCAGCGAACCGGGGGGCACAGATACGCAGTATTTT; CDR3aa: CASSEPGGTDTQYF
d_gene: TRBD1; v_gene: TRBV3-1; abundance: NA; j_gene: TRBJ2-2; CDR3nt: TGTGCCAGCACCGAGACAGGGTTAACTACGAACACCGGGGAGCTGTTTTTT; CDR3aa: CASTETGLTTNTGELFF
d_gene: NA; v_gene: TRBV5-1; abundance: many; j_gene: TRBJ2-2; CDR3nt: TGCGCCAGCAGCTTTATGGGAGTACAGAACACCGGGGAGCTGTTTTTT; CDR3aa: CASSFMGVQNTGELFF
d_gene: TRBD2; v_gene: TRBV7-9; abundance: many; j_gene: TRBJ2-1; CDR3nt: TGTGCCAGCAAGGCAGCGGGAGGGGGACCCTACAATGAGCAGTTCTTC; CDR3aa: CASKAAGGGPYNEQFF